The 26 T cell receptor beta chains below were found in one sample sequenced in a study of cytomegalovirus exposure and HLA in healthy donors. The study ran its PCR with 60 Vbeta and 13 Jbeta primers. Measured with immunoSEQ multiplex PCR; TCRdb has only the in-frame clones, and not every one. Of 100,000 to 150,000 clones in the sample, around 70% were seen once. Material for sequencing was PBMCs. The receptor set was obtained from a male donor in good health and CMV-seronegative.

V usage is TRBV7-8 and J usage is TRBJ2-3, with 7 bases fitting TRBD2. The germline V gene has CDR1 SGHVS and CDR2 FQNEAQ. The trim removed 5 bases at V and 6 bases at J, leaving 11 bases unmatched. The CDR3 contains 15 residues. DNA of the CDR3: TGTGCCAGCAGCATGGGACTACGCCACATCGATACGCAGTATTTT. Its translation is CASSMGLRHIDTQYF. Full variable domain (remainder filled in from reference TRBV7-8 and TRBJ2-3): GAGVSQSPRYKVAKRGQDVALRCDPISGHVSLFWYQQALGQGPEFLTYFQNEAQLDKSGLPSDRFFAERPEGSVSTLKIQRTQQEDSAVYLCASSMGLRHIDTQYFGPGTRLTVL.

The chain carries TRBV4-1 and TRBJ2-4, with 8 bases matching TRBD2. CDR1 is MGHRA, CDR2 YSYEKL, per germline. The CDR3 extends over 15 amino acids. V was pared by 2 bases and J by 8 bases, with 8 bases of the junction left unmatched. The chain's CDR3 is CASSQYAGGWDIQYF. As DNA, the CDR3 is TGCGCCAGCAGCCAATACGCGGGAGGATGGGACATTCAGTACTTC.

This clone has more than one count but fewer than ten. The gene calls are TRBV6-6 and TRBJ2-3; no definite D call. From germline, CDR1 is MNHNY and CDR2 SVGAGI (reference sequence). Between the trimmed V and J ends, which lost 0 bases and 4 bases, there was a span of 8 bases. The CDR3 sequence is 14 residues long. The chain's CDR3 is CASSYSEWSDTQYF. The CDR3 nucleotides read TGTGCCAGCAGTTACTCCGAGTGGTCAGATACGCAGTATTTT.

The CDR3 DNA sequence: TGCGCCAGCAGCCGAGCCGGGACTAGCTATGAGACCCAGTACTTC. This sequence encodes CASSRAGTSYETQYF. This rearrangement joins TRBV4-3 to TRBJ2-5; 9 bases map to TRBD2. Looked up from germline, CDR1 is LGHNA and CDR2 is YSLEER. This CDR3 is 15 amino acids long. Trimming cost V 4 bases and J 5 bases; bases outside gene matches: 8.

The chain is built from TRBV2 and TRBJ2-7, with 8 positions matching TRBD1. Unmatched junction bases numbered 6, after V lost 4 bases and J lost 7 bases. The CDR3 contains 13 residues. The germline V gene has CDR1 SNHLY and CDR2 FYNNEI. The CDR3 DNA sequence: TGTGCCAGCAGTGCGTGGACAGGGAGAGAGCAGTACTTC. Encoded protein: CASSAWTGREQYF.

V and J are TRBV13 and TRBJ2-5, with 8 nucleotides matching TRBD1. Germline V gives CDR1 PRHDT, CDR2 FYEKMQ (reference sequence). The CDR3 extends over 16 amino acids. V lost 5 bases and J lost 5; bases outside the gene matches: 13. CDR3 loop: CASSRPGQGRGETQYF. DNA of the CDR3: TGTGCCAGCAGCCGACCTGGACAGGGCCGTGGGGAGACCCAGTACTTC.

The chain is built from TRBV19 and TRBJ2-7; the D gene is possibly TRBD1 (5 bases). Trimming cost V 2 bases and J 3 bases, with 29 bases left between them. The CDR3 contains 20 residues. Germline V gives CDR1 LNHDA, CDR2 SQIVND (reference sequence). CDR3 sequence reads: CASSISLGWQGRPKNYEQYF. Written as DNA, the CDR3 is TGTGCCAGTAGTATAAGCCTTGGATGGCAGGGCAGGCCGAAAAACTACGAGCAGTACTTC.

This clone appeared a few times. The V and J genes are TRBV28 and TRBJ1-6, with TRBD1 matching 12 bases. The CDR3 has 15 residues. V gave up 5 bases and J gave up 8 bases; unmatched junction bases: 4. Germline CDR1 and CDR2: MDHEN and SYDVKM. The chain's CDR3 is CASSQGTGGDSPLHF. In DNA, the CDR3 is TGTGCCAGCAGTCAAGGGACAGGGGGCGATTCACCCCTCCACTTT. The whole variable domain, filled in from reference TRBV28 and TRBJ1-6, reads DVKVTQSSRYLVKRTGEKVFLECVQDMDHENMFWYRQDPGLGLRLIYFSYDVKMKEKGDIPEGYSVSREKKERFSLILESASTNQTSMYLCASSQGTGGDSPLHFGNGTRLTVT.

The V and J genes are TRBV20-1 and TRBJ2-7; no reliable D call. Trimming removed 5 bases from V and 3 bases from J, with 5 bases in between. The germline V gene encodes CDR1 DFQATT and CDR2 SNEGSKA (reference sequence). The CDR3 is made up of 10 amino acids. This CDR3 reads CSARIYEQYF. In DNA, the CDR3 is TGCAGTGCTCGTATCTACGAGCAGTACTTC.

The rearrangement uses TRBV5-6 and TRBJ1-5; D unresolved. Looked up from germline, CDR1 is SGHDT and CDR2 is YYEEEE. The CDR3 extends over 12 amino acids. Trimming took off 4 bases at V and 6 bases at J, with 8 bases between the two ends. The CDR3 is CASSEEVQPQHF. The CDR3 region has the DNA TGTGCCAGCAGCGAAGAGGTTCAGCCCCAGCATTTT.

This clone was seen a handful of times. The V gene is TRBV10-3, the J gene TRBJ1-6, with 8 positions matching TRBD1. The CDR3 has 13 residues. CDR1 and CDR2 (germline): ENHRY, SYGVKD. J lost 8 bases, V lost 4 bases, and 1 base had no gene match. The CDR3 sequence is CAISGQGYSPLHF. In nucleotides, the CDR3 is TGTGCCATCAGTGGACAGGGGTATTCACCCCTCCACTTT.

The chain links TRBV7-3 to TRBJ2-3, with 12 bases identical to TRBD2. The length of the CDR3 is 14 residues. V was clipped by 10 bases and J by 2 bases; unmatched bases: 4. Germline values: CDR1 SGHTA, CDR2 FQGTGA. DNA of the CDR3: TGTGCCATCAGACTAGCGGGAGACACAGATACGCAGTATTTT. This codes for CAIRLAGDTDTQYF.

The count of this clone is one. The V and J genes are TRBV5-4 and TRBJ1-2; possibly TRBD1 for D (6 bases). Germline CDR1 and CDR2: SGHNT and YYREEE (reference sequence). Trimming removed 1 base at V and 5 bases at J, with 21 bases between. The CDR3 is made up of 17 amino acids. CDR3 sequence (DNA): TGTGCCAGCAGCTTGAATATGGGGGGGGCAGGGGAATATGGCTACACCTTC. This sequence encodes CASSLNMGGAGEYGYTF.

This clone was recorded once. The CDR3 here is CASSAFMNTEAFF. The CDR3, as DNA: TGTGCCAGCAGTGCGTTCATGAACACTGAAGCTTTCTTT. The chain couples TRBV27 to TRBJ1-1; D remains unclear. CDR3 length: 13 amino acids. CDR1 is MNHEY, CDR2 SMNVEV, per germline (reference sequence). Trimming took 5 bases from V and 0 from J, leaving 7 bases between them.

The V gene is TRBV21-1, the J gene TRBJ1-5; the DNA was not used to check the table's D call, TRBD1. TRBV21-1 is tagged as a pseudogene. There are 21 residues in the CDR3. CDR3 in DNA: TGTGCCAGCAGCAACTCGGAGAGTGGACAGGGCCCACCTTATAGCAATCAGCCCCAGCATTTT. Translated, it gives CASSNSESGQGPPYSNQPQHF.

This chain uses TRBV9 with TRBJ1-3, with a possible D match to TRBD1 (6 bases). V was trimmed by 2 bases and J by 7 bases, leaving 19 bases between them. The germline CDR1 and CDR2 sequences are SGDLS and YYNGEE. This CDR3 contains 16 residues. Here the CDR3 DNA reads TGTGCCAGCAGCGTCTCTATAGGGGGAACCGGGAACACCATATATTTT. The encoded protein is CASSVSIGGTGNTIYF.

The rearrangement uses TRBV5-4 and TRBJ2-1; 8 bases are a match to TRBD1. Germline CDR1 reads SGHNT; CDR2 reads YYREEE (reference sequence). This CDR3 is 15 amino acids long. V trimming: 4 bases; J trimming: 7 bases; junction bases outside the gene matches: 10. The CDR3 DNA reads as TGTGCCAGCAGCCCCACGGCACGGACAGGGAATGAGCAGTTCTTC. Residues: CASSPTARTGNEQFF.

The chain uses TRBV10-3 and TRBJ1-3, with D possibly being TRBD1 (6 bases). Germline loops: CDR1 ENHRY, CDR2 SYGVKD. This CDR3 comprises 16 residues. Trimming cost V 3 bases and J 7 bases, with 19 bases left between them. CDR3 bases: TGTGCCATCAGTGACCAGGGGATGGGTACGCGGAACACCATATATTTT. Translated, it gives CAISDQGMGTRNTIYF.

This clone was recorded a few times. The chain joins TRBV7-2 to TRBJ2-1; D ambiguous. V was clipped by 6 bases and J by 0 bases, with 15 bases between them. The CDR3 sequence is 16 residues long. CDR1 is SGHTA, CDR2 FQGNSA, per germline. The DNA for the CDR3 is TGTGCCAGCAGAACCTCTAGTCGCCCCTCCTACAATGAGCAGTTCTTC. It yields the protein CASRTSSRPSYNEQFF.

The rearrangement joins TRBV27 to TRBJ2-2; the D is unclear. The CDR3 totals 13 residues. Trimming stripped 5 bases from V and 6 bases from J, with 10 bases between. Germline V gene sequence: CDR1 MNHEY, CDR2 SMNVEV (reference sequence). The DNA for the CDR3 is TGTGCCAGCAGTCCTACTTTGGCCGGGGAGCTGTTTTTT. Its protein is CASSPTLAGELFF.

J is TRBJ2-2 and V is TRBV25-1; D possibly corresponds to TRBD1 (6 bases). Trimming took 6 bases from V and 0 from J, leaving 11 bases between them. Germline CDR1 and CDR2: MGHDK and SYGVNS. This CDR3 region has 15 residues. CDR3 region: CASRTGPANTGELFF. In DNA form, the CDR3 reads TGTGCCAGCAGGACAGGTCCCGCGAACACCGGGGAGCTGTTTTTT.

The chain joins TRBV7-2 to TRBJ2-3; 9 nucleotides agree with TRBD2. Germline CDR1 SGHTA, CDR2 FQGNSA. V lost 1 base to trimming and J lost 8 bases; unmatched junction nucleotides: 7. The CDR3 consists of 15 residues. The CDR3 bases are TGTGCCAGCAGCTTAGGAAGCGGGGGGCCAGGTACGCAGTATTTT. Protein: CASSLGSGGPGTQYF.

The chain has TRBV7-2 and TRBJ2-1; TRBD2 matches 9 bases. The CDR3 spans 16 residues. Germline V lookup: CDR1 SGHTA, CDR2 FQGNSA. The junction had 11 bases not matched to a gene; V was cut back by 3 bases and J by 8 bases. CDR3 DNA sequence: TGTGCCAGCAGCTTTACTCGGACTAGCGAAAACTATGAGCAGTTCTTC. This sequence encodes CASSFTRTSENYEQFF. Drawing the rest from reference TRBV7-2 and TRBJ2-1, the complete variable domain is GAGVSQSPSNKVTEKGKDVELRCDPISGHTALYWYRQSLGQGLEFLIYFQGNSAPDKSGLPSDRFSAERTGGSVSTLTIQRTQQEDSAVYLCASSFTRTSENYEQFFGPGTRLTVL.

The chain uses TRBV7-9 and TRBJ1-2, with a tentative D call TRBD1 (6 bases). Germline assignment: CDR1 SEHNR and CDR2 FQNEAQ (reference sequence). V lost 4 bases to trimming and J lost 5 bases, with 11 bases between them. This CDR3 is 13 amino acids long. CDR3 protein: CASSSRGKYGYTF. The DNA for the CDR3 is TGTGCCAGCAGCTCCAGGGGAAAGTATGGCTACACCTTC.

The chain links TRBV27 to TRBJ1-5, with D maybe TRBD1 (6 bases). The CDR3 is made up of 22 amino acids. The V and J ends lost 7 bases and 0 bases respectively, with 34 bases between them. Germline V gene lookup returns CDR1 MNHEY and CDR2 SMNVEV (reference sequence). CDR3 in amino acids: CASISIRGEARDRITSNQPQHF. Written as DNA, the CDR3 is TGTGCCAGCATCTCCATCCGGGGGGAGGCTCGTGACAGGATCACTAGCAATCAGCCCCAGCATTTT.

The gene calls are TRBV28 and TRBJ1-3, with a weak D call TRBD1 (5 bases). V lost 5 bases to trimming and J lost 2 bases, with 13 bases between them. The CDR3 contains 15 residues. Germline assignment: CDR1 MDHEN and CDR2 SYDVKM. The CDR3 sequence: CASSTLMTAGNTIYF. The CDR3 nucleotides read TGTGCCAGCAGTACTCTTATGACAGCTGGAAACACCATATATTTT.